This is a list of T cell receptor beta chains from one sample in a study of OX40 agonist ivuxolimab in advanced cancers. Sequencing was performed with immunoSEQ multiplex PCR; in TCRdb, only in-frame clones are kept and a portion is missing. The repertoire holds several thousand clones, less than 90% seen once, with 15% to 20% in the top ten. This specimen consisted of CD4+ or CD8+ T cells sorted from blood, obtained in a trial of the OX40 agonist ivuxolimab. All receptors come from an adult with an advanced solid tumor such as melanoma, head and neck, liver or kidney cancer. Both conserved end residues are part of each CDR3. D genes are given only for firm matches. Size is omitted from some rows. Given values are once, few, many or a class for expanded clones.

clone size: .; J gene: TRBJ2-4; D gene: .; V gene: TRBV28; CDR3 DNA: TGTGCCAGCAGTCAGGGACAAGCCATTCAGTACTTC; CDR3 protein: CASSQGQAIQYF
clone size: few; J gene: TRBJ1-5; D gene: .; V gene: TRBV5-6; CDR3 DNA: TGTGCCAGCAGCCCGAACGGTGGGAGCAATCAGCCCCAGCATTTT; CDR3 protein: CASSPNGGSNQPQHF
clone size: .; J gene: TRBJ1-2; D gene: .; V gene: TRBV7-9; CDR3 DNA: TGTGCCAGCAGCCCAGACCCGGACAGTAGTTACACCTTC; CDR3 protein: CASSPDPDSSYTF
clone size: .; J gene: TRBJ1-4; D gene: .; V gene: TRBV30; CDR3 DNA: TGTGCCTGGAGTAGTACAGGGTCTCGCGAAAAACTGTTTTTT; CDR3 protein: CAWSSTGSREKLFF
clone size: .; J gene: TRBJ2-7; D gene: TRBD2; V gene: TRBV30; CDR3 DNA: TGTGCCTTCCTAATAGCGGGAGCCTTATACGAGCAGTACTTC; CDR3 protein: CAFLIAGALYEQYF
clone size: .; J gene: TRBJ2-7; D gene: .; V gene: TRBV7-2; CDR3 DNA: TGTGCCAGCAGGACTGGGGTAGCTGACGAGCAGTACTTC; CDR3 protein: CASRTGVADEQYF
clone size: large; J gene: TRBJ1-2; D gene: TRBD1; V gene: TRBV19; CDR3 DNA: TGTGCCAGTACCCGGAGGGGGCGGGACGATGGCTACACCTTC; CDR3 protein: CASTRRGRDDGYTF
clone size: .; J gene: TRBJ1-1; D gene: .; V gene: TRBV10-1; CDR3 DNA: TGCGCCAGCAGTGGGGGGCTGAACACTGAAGCTTTCTTT; CDR3 protein: CASSGGLNTEAFF
clone size: medium-sized; J gene: TRBJ1-5; D gene: .; V gene: TRBV28; CDR3 DNA: TGTGCCAGCAGCCCGGACAGTTACCATCAGCCCCAGCATTTT; CDR3 protein: CASSPDSYHQPQHF
clone size: .; J gene: TRBJ2-1; D gene: .; V gene: TRBV6-4; CDR3 DNA: TGTGCCAGCAGTGCGGGAGCCAATGAGCAGTTCTTC; CDR3 protein: CASSAGANEQFF
clone size: .; J gene: TRBJ2-5; D gene: .; V gene: TRBV27; CDR3 DNA: TGTGCCAGCAGTCTCATCCCCCAAGAGACCCAGTACTTC; CDR3 protein: CASSLIPQETQYF
clone size: .; J gene: TRBJ1-5; D gene: .; V gene: TRBV6-6; CDR3 DNA: TGTGCCAGCAGTTACAGCGACGGTTATAGCAATCAGCCCCAGCATTTT; CDR3 protein: CASSYSDGYSNQPQHF
clone size: .; J gene: TRBJ2-7; D gene: .; V gene: TRBV6-6; CDR3 DNA: TGTGCCAGCAGTTCTACGAACTACGAGCAGTACTTC; CDR3 protein: CASSSTNYEQYF
clone size: .; J gene: TRBJ1-1; D gene: .; V gene: TRBV10-1; CDR3 DNA: TGCGCCAGCAGTGAGTATAGGGGACCCATGAACACTGAAGCTTTCTTT; CDR3 protein: CASSEYRGPMNTEAFF
clone size: .; J gene: TRBJ1-2; D gene: .; V gene: TRBV9; CDR3 DNA: TGTGCCAGCAGCAAACAGGGCGACCATGGCTACACCTTC; CDR3 protein: CASSKQGDHGYTF
clone size: once; J gene: TRBJ1-5; D gene: .; V gene: TRBV23-1; CDR3 DNA: TGCGCCAGCAGTCTGGGCAGCAATCAGCCCCAGCATTTT; CDR3 protein: CASSLGSNQPQHF
clone size: .; J gene: TRBJ2-1; D gene: .; V gene: TRBV5-6; CDR3 DNA: TGTGCCAGCAGCTTTAGTGGAGCAGGGTACTACAATGAGCAGTTCTTC; CDR3 protein: CASSFSGAGYYNEQFF
clone size: .; J gene: TRBJ2-5; D gene: TRBD2; V gene: TRBV27; CDR3 DNA: TGTGCCAGCAGTTTAAGTCGCGGGGGAACCCAAGAGACCCAGTACTTC; CDR3 protein: CASSLSRGGTQETQYF
clone size: .; J gene: TRBJ2-4; D gene: .; V gene: TRBV19; CDR3 DNA: TGTGCCAGTAGACAAGAGGCCAAAAACATTCAGTACTTC; CDR3 protein: CASRQEAKNIQYF
clone size: .; J gene: TRBJ1-1; D gene: TRBD1; V gene: TRBV7-9; CDR3 DNA: TGTGCCAGCAGGGACGACAGGGGAGGACCTGAAGCTTTCTTT; CDR3 protein: CASRDDRGGPEAFF
clone size: .; J gene: TRBJ1-2; D gene: .; V gene: TRBV19; CDR3 DNA: TGTGCCAGTAGTATAGGTGCAGGGGAAGGCTACACCTTC; CDR3 protein: CASSIGAGEGYTF
clone size: once; J gene: TRBJ2-1; D gene: .; V gene: TRBV2; CDR3 DNA: TGTGCCAGCAGTGAAGAGGCGGGGAGCGGCCCCCTGGATGAGCAGTTCTTC; CDR3 protein: CASSEEAGSGPLDEQFF
clone size: .; J gene: TRBJ2-7; D gene: .; V gene: TRBV6-5; CDR3 DNA: TGTGCCAGCAGTTACTCCGGACAGAACTACGAGCAGTACTTC; CDR3 protein: CASSYSGQNYEQYF
clone size: .; J gene: TRBJ2-5; D gene: .; V gene: TRBV9; CDR3 DNA: TGTGCCAGCAGCTGGGAGGGGACAGCGAAAGAGACCCAGTACTTC; CDR3 protein: CASSWEGTAKETQYF
clone size: .; J gene: TRBJ2-3; D gene: .; V gene: TRBV6-1; CDR3 DNA: TGTGCCAGCTTCGGACCGGGATACGTGCAGTATTTT; CDR3 protein: CASFGPGYVQYF
clone size: .; J gene: TRBJ2-2; D gene: TRBD2; V gene: TRBV7-9; CDR3 DNA: TGTGCCAGCAACCGCCTTTCCGCGGGAGGTAGCGCGAACACCGGGGAGCTGTTTTTT; CDR3 protein: CASNRLSAGGSANTGELFF
clone size: .; J gene: TRBJ1-6; D gene: TRBD1; V gene: TRBV7-8; CDR3 DNA: TGTGCCAGCAGCCCTTTGGGGACAGGGGATTCACCCCTCCACTTT; CDR3 protein: CASSPLGTGDSPLHF
clone size: .; J gene: TRBJ2-7; D gene: .; V gene: TRBV4-1; CDR3 DNA: TGCGCCAGCAGCCAATTACCCCCTGAGGCCGGGACCTACGAGCAGTACTTC; CDR3 protein: CASSQLPPEAGTYEQYF
clone size: .; J gene: TRBJ1-5; D gene: .; V gene: TRBV19; CDR3 DNA: TGTGCCAGTAGTATCCGGGACAGCAATCAGCCCCAGCATTTT; CDR3 protein: CASSIRDSNQPQHF
clone size: .; J gene: TRBJ1-1; D gene: .; V gene: TRBV9; CDR3 DNA: TGTGCCAGCAGCGGCAATCCCCGTGTCACTGAAGCTTTCTTT; CDR3 protein: CASSGNPRVTEAFF
clone size: .; J gene: TRBJ2-7; D gene: .; V gene: TRBV10-1; CDR3 DNA: TGCGCCAGCAGCCACGGGATCGCCTACGAGCAGTACTTC; CDR3 protein: CASSHGIAYEQYF
clone size: .; J gene: TRBJ2-7; D gene: .; V gene: TRBV11-3; CDR3 DNA: TGTGCCAGCAGCCCCAGCGGGCCTTCCTACGAGCAGTACTTC; CDR3 protein: CASSPSGPSYEQYF
clone size: .; J gene: TRBJ2-7; D gene: .; V gene: TRBV7-9; CDR3 DNA: TGTGCCAGCAGCTTAGCGGGAGAGCAGTACTTC; CDR3 protein: CASSLAGEQYF
clone size: .; J gene: TRBJ2-1; D gene: .; V gene: TRBV4-1; CDR3 DNA: TGCGCCAGCAGCCAAGGAGCCGACCCACAGTTCTTC; CDR3 protein: CASSQGADPQFF
clone size: .; J gene: TRBJ2-3; D gene: TRBD2; V gene: TRBV27; CDR3 DNA: TGTGCCAGCAGTTCCAGGACTAGCGGGCCTCGCACAGATACGCAGTATTTT; CDR3 protein: CASSSRTSGPRTDTQYF
clone size: .; J gene: TRBJ1-1; D gene: .; V gene: TRBV5-1; CDR3 DNA: TGCGCCAGCAGCCCCCCCGCCGGGGGGGCAGGGAACACTGAAGCTTTCTTT; CDR3 protein: CASSPPAGGAGNTEAFF
clone size: .; J gene: TRBJ2-7; D gene: TRBD2; V gene: TRBV4-1; CDR3 DNA: TGCGCCAGCAGCCAAGATATGCTAGCGGAATCCTACGAGCAGTACTTC; CDR3 protein: CASSQDMLAESYEQYF
clone size: .; J gene: TRBJ1-5; D gene: .; V gene: TRBV7-9; CDR3 DNA: TGTGCCAGCAGCTCACAGGTTGAGCCCCAGCATTTT; CDR3 protein: CASSSQVEPQHF
clone size: .; J gene: TRBJ2-5; D gene: TRBD1; V gene: TRBV2; CDR3 DNA: TGTGCCAGCAGCGCGGGACAGGGTGGAGAGACCCAGTACTTC; CDR3 protein: CASSAGQGGETQYF
clone size: .; J gene: TRBJ2-1; D gene: .; V gene: TRBV7-2; CDR3 DNA: TGTGCCACTTGGGATCGGGGGTGGAACAATGAGCAGTTCTTC; CDR3 protein: CATWDRGWNNEQFF
clone size: .; J gene: TRBJ1-2; D gene: TRBD1; V gene: TRBV27; CDR3 DNA: TGTGCCAGCAGTCCCCTTTCGACAGGGAATTATGGCTACACCTTC; CDR3 protein: CASSPLSTGNYGYTF
clone size: .; J gene: TRBJ2-7; D gene: .; V gene: TRBV5-4; CDR3 DNA: TGTGCCAGCAGCTTGGCGGGAGAGCAGTACTTC; CDR3 protein: CASSLAGEQYF
clone size: .; J gene: TRBJ2-7; D gene: TRBD1; V gene: TRBV19; CDR3 DNA: TGTGCCAGTAGTATCGCTTGGGACAGGGGATACGAGCAGTACTTC; CDR3 protein: CASSIAWDRGYEQYF
clone size: .; J gene: TRBJ2-1; D gene: .; V gene: TRBV5-1; CDR3 DNA: TGCGCCAGCAGCTTGGATTCGGGGGCGGCCTACAATGAGCAGTTCTTC; CDR3 protein: CASSLDSGAAYNEQFF
clone size: few; J gene: TRBJ2-7; D gene: .; V gene: TRBV4-1; CDR3 DNA: TGCGCCAGCAGCCAAGAAGCTCAGGGGGGTTACGAGCAGTACTTC; CDR3 protein: CASSQEAQGGYEQYF
clone size: .; J gene: TRBJ2-1; D gene: .; V gene: TRBV27; CDR3 DNA: TGTGCCAGCAGTTTAAGCCTAGCAAACAATGAGCAGTTCTTC; CDR3 protein: CASSLSLANNEQFF
clone size: .; J gene: TRBJ2-7; D gene: TRBD1; V gene: TRBV7-9; CDR3 DNA: TGTGCCAGCAGCTTAACGCAGGGGGTTCCCTACGAGCAGTACTTC; CDR3 protein: CASSLTQGVPYEQYF
clone size: .; J gene: TRBJ1-6; D gene: .; V gene: TRBV10-2; CDR3 DNA: TGCGCCAGCAGTGCCCTCGACTCCTATAATTCACCCCTCCACTTT; CDR3 protein: CASSALDSYNSPLHF
clone size: once; J gene: TRBJ1-2; D gene: .; V gene: TRBV6-5; CDR3 DNA: TGTGCCAGCAGTTACGCCGGACTTGGGAATGGCTACACCTTC; CDR3 protein: CASSYAGLGNGYTF
clone size: .; J gene: TRBJ2-7; D gene: .; V gene: TRBV21-1; CDR3 DNA: TGTGCCAGCAGCAATACCGGACTAGCGGACCCATCCGAGCAGTACTTC; CDR3 protein: CASSNTGLADPSEQYF
clone size: .; J gene: TRBJ2-2; D gene: .; V gene: TRBV29-1; CDR3 DNA: TGCAGCGTTCGGGGAAGCACCGGGGAGCTGTTTTTT; CDR3 protein: CSVRGSTGELFF
clone size: .; J gene: TRBJ2-2; D gene: TRBD1; V gene: TRBV6-5; CDR3 DNA: TGTGCCAGCAGTTGGGGACAGGGGAGCGACACCGGGGAGCTGTTTTTT; CDR3 protein: CASSWGQGSDTGELFF
clone size: large; J gene: TRBJ2-3; D gene: .; V gene: TRBV6-6; CDR3 DNA: TGTGCCAGCAGTTACTGGGGGGCGGGAGTGGAAGATACGCAGTATTTT; CDR3 protein: CASSYWGAGVEDTQYF
clone size: .; J gene: TRBJ1-4; D gene: .; V gene: TRBV5-5; CDR3 DNA: TGTGCCAGCAGCTTGGCCGTGCGGGCAGGTTCTAATGAAAAACTGTTTTTT; CDR3 protein: CASSLAVRAGSNEKLFF
clone size: .; J gene: TRBJ2-7; D gene: .; V gene: TRBV6-4; CDR3 DNA: TGTGCCAGCAATCGCGCGACAGGAGCGTTC; CDR3 protein: CASNRATGAF
clone size: .; J gene: TRBJ2-7; D gene: .; V gene: TRBV28; CDR3 DNA: TGTGCCAGCAGTTTAGGGGACATCTACGAGCAGTACTTC; CDR3 protein: CASSLGDIYEQYF
clone size: .; J gene: TRBJ2-2; D gene: .; V gene: TRBV4-1; CDR3 DNA: TGCGCCAGCAGCCAAGATTGGGCGGAATCCTCGAACACCGGGGAGCTGTTTTTT; CDR3 protein: CASSQDWAESSNTGELFF
clone size: .; J gene: TRBJ1-1; D gene: .; V gene: TRBV28; CDR3 DNA: TGTGCCAGCACCCCATGGGGAAGTGGCACTGAAGCTTTCTTT; CDR3 protein: CASTPWGSGTEAFF